This T cell receptor beta chain appears in the sequencing data of a study of neurological immune-mediated disorders. Regarding the study as a whole: The most TCR clonal expansion was seen in HTLV-1-associated myelopathy, whereas the least was seen in multiple sclerosis, below the level in healthy controls.

This clonotype was seen many times. Its antigen remains unidentified. The CDR3 contains 15 residues. Trimming removed 4 bases at V and 5 bases at J, with 15 bases between. The cDNA was generated by 5'RACE with 10-nucleotide random UMIs. In TCRdb, the 5' RACE reads were re-called with MiXCR into one record per CDR3 protein. The repertoire has approximately 29,000 distinct CDR3 sequences, 10% to 15% of them found once; the top ten carry less than 9%. Healthy control participants comprised blood bank volunteers in Maryland, USA. Unsorted libraries came from 2 million PBMCs stored at -80 °C. Sequenced: PBMCs. The chain is built from TRBV12-3 or TRBV12-4 and TRBJ2-1; D is unclear. The sequence was collected from a man aged 55-75 years in good health. CDR3 sequence: CASSSYTAPDNEQFF. The CDR3 DNA follows: TGTGCCAGCAGTTCCTACACCGCTCCAGACAATGAGCAGTTCTTC.